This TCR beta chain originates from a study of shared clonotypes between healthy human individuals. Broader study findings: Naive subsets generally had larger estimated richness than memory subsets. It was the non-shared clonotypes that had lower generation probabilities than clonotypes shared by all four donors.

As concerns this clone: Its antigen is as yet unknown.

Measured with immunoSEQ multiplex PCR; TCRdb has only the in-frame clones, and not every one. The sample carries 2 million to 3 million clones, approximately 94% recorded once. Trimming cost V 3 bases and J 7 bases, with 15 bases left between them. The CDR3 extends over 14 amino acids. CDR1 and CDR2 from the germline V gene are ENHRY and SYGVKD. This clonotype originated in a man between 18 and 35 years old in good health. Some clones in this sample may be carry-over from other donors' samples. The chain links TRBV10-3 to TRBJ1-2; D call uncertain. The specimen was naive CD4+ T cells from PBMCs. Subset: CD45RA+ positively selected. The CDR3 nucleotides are TGTGCCATCAGTGACCGCTTCGACGTCTTTGGCTACACCTTC. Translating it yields CAISDRFDVFGYTF.